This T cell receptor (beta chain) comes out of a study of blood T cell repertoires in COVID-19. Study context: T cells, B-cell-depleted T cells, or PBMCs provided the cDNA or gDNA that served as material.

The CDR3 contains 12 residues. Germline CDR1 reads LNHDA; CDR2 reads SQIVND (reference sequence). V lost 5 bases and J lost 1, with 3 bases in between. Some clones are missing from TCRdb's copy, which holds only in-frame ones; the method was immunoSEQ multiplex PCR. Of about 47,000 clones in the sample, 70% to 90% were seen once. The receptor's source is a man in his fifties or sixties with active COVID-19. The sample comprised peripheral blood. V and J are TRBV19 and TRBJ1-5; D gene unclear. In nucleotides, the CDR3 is TGTGCCAGTAGTCCAAGCAATCAGCCCCAGCATTTT. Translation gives CASSPSNQPQHF. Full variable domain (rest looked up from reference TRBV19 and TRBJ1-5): DGGITQSPKYLFRKEGQNVTLSCEQNLNHDAMYWYRQDPGQGLRLIYYSQIVNDFQKGDIAEGYSVSREKKESFPLTVTSAQKNPTAFYLCASSPSNQPQHFGDGTRLSIL.